Listed below are T cell receptor beta chains from one sample, sequenced in a study of regulatory T cells in long-lasting Graves disease. TCRdb independently ran MiXCR on the multiplex PCR reads; one entry per CDR3 protein. The sample includes hundreds of thousands of distinct CDR3 sequences, around a fifth of them seen just once. Source: peripheral blood mononuclear cells (PBMCs), taken when the disease was refractory, from a patient treated with antithyroid drugs. The source is a female donor with Graves disease. The CDR3 runs from the conserved cysteine through the conserved F or W. The D gene is left open where the match is weak. The listing skips clone size in some rows; elsewhere it reads once, few, many or a size class.

CDR3 DNA	CDR3 protein	V gene	J gene	clone size	D gene
TGTGCCAGCTCACCGCTAAGGTCTGATGGCTACACCTTC	CASSPLRSDGYTF	TRBV18	TRBJ1-2	NA	NA
TGTGCCACCAGTGATCCCAGCGGAGGGGCGGGGGGAAGGGAGACCCAGTACTTC	CATSDPSGGAGGRETQYF	TRBV24-1	TRBJ2-5	many	TRBD2
TGTGCCAGCAGCTTAATGAGTCGGAACACTGAAGCTTTCTTT	CASSLMSRNTEAFF	TRBV7-9	TRBJ1-1	NA	NA
TGTGCCAGCACCACCTCCCGGTCCTATGGCTACACCTTC	CASTTSRSYGYTF	TRBV27	TRBJ1-2	many	NA
TGTGCCAGCAGCGTACCTACCAACACCGGGGAGCTGTTTTTT	CASSVPTNTGELFF	TRBV7-9	TRBJ2-2	few	NA
TGTGCCAGCACCCTAACAGGGACTGAAGCTTTCTTT	CASTLTGTEAFF	TRBV28	TRBJ1-1	many	NA
TGTGCCATCAGTGAGGGGACCTTCTACGAGCAGTACTTC	CAISEGTFYEQYF	TRBV10-3	TRBJ2-7	NA	NA
TGTGCCAGCAGTTTCCGGACAAGCTTGAACACTGAAGCTTTCTTT	CASSFRTSLNTEAFF	TRBV12-3/TRBV12-4	TRBJ1-1	many	NA
TGTGCCTCCGGGACAGGTGAAGGGAATGGCTACACCTTC	CASGTGEGNGYTF	TRBV28	TRBJ1-2	many	TRBD1
TGCAGCGTAGATGAATTCACTGAAGCTTTCTTT	CSVDEFTEAFF	TRBV29-1	TRBJ1-1	many	NA
TGTGCCAGCAGCCTCTTCTTGGGACAGGCCTACACCGGGGAGCTGTTTTTT	CASSLFLGQAYTGELFF	TRBV13	TRBJ2-2	few	TRBD1
TGCGCCAGCAGCTTGGCCCTAGTGGTCGAAGAGACCCAGTACTTC	CASSLALVVEETQYF	TRBV5-1	TRBJ2-5	NA	NA
TGTGCCAGCAGTGCTCTACAGGGGGAGAGTCGGAATGAGCAGTTCTTC	CASSALQGESRNEQFF	TRBV12-3/TRBV12-4	TRBJ2-1	NA	TRBD1
TGTGCCAGCAGCACAGGACTCGAAGAGACCCAGTACTTC	CASSTGLEETQYF	TRBV11-3	TRBJ2-5	many	NA
TGTGCCAGCAGTTTTGCCGGGACAGGGGCCTCCTATGGCTACACCTTC	CASSFAGTGASYGYTF	TRBV28	TRBJ1-2	NA	TRBD1
TGTGCCAGCAGGTTAGACAGGGTTGGGACTGAAGCTTTCTTT	CASRLDRVGTEAFF	TRBV28	TRBJ1-1	many	TRBD1
TGCAGTGCTAGCTCCCCGGGAGGGGATGAAAAACTGTTTTTT	CSASSPGGDEKLFF	TRBV20-1	TRBJ1-4	many	NA
TGTGTCAGCAGTTTGCTAGCGGGGGGTTACACCGGGGAGCTGTTTTTT	CVSSLLAGGYTGELFF	TRBV28	TRBJ2-2	NA	TRBD2
TGTGCCAGCAGCTTAATCTTGACAGTGAACACTGAAGCTTTCTTT	CASSLILTVNTEAFF	TRBV7-2	TRBJ1-1	few	NA
TGTGCCAGTAGTAAGGGACAGGGGGCCTACGAGCAGTACTTC	CASSKGQGAYEQYF	TRBV19	TRBJ2-7	NA	TRBD1
TGTGCCAGCAGTGCGACAGCTTTCATGAACACTGAAGCTTTCTTT	CASSATAFMNTEAFF	TRBV6-1	TRBJ1-1	many	NA
TGCGCCAGCAGCTTGGCCGGACAGGGGTCTCCCTACGAGCAGTACTTC	CASSLAGQGSPYEQYF	TRBV5-1	TRBJ2-7	few	TRBD1
TGTGCCAGCAGTTTCCAAGGACAGGGTTCCTTT	CASSFQGQGSF	TRBV12-3/TRBV12-4	TRBJ2-3	NA	TRBD1
TGTGCCAGCATCGTAGGGGGCGATCAGCCCCAGCATTTT	CASIVGGDQPQHF	TRBV6-1	TRBJ1-5	few	TRBD1
TGTGCCAGCAGGAGCCCGACAGATTATGGCTACACCTTC	CASRSPTDYGYTF	TRBV6-1	TRBJ1-2	NA	NA
TGTGCCATCAAGACAGGGGTAATGAACACTGAAGCTTTCTTT	CAIKTGVMNTEAFF	TRBV10-3	TRBJ1-1	few	TRBD1
TGTGCCAGCAGCAGGGGCTCTCGGGAGACCCAGTACTTC	CASSRGSRETQYF	TRBV2	TRBJ2-5	many	NA
TGTGCCAGCAGCCAAGATGATGTCGACAGTAGACTTACAGCTAACTATGGCTACACCTTC	CASSQDDVDSRLTANYGYTF	TRBV14	TRBJ1-2	NA	NA
TGTGCCAGCAGCTTAGGGGACAGGGGCTCCGAAAAAGAGACCCAGTACTTC	CASSLGDRGSEKETQYF	TRBV7-2	TRBJ2-5	many	TRBD1
TGTGCCAGCAGCTCGGACAGTAGTCAGCCCCAGCATTTT	CASSSDSSQPQHF	TRBV7-2	TRBJ1-5	many	NA
TGTGCCAGCAGTCCCCTTAGCGGGAAAAACATTCAGTACTTC	CASSPLSGKNIQYF	TRBV6-1	TRBJ2-4	many	TRBD2
TGTGCCAGCAGCCCAACAACTGGAGCTAATGAAAAACTGTTTTTT	CASSPTTGANEKLFF	TRBV12-3/TRBV12-4	TRBJ1-4	many	NA
TGTGCCAGAAGGAGGGGAACCGGGGAGCTGTTTTTT	CARRRGTGELFF	TRBV2	TRBJ2-2	many	NA
TGTGCCAGCAGTTTATCCCCGCGGACAGGGGAAGAGACCCAGTACTTC	CASSLSPRTGEETQYF	TRBV28	TRBJ2-5	many	TRBD1
TGCAGTGCTAGAGTGGGCAGTCCTGAAGCTTTCTTT	CSARVGSPEAFF	TRBV20-1	TRBJ1-1	many	NA
TGTGCCAGCCCCGTCCCACGGGGGTCTAACACCGGGGAGCTGTTTTTT	CASPVPRGSNTGELFF	TRBV7-3	TRBJ2-2	few	NA
TGTGCCAGCAGCTTGGGGACAGCAGTTAATGAAAAACTGTTTTTT	CASSLGTAVNEKLFF	TRBV5-6	TRBJ1-4	NA	NA
TGTGCCAGCAGCCAAATCCGTAGCCTCCCTGGAGAGCAGTACTTC	CASSQIRSLPGEQYF	TRBV3-2	TRBJ2-7	NA	NA
TGTGCCAGCGCCTCCCGAACTAGCGGGAGGTACGAGCAGTACTTC	CASASRTSGRYEQYF	TRBV28	TRBJ2-7	many	TRBD2
TGTGCCAGCAGCCATTCGACAGATACCTACGAGCAGTACTTC	CASSHSTDTYEQYF	TRBV16	TRBJ2-7	NA	NA
TGTGCCAGCAGCTTGGAACTCTCTGGGGCCAACGTCCTGACTTTC	CASSLELSGANVLTF	TRBV5-5	TRBJ2-6	NA	NA
TGCAGTGCTTTCCACGGATCAGAACAAGAGACCCAGTACTTC	CSAFHGSEQETQYF	TRBV20-1	TRBJ2-5	many	NA
TGTGCCAGCAGCTTGGAGTTGGGGTCAAGAAGATCTAACTATGGCTACACCTTC	CASSLELGSRRSNYGYTF	TRBV7-9	TRBJ1-2	few	NA
TGTGCCCCCCGCGATGTCTATGGCTACACCTTC	CAPRDVYGYTF	TRBV6-2/TRBV6-3	TRBJ1-2	many	NA
TGTGCCGTCACTAGAGATAATTCACCCCTCCACTTT	CAVTRDNSPLHF	TRBV2	TRBJ1-6	many	NA
TGTGCCTGGAGCGCAGGGGGTTCAGGAAACACCATATATTTT	CAWSAGGSGNTIYF	TRBV30	TRBJ1-3	few	TRBD1
TGCAGTGCTAGAGGTACTAGCGGGAGAACAGATACGCAGTATTTT	CSARGTSGRTDTQYF	TRBV20-1	TRBJ2-3	NA	TRBD2
TGTGCCAGCAGCTTAGGTGGGACTAGCGGGGCGAGGGAGACCCAGTACTTC	CASSLGGTSGARETQYF	TRBV11-3	TRBJ2-5	many	TRBD2
TGTGCCACCAGCCCCCGCCACTCGGAGACCCAGTACTTC	CATSPRHSETQYF	TRBV15	TRBJ2-5	NA	NA
TGTGCCAGCAGCGGGAGGGTGAACACTGAAGCTTTCTTT	CASSGRVNTEAFF	TRBV28	TRBJ1-1	many	NA
TGTGCCAGTAGTATAGTCCTAGCGGGAGAGCAGTACTTC	CASSIVLAGEQYF	TRBV19	TRBJ2-7	NA	TRBD2
TGCAGCGGGAGGGTCGGGGGCAACTATGGCTACACCTTC	CSGRVGGNYGYTF	TRBV29-1	TRBJ1-2	few	NA
TGTGCCAGCAGTGACCAAGCGGGAGTATCCTACAATGAGCAGTTCTTC	CASSDQAGVSYNEQFF	TRBV25-1	TRBJ2-1	NA	TRBD2
TGCGCCAGCAGCTGGACGGCTCCTGACCTTAACTATGGCTACACCTTC	CASSWTAPDLNYGYTF	TRBV5-1	TRBJ1-2	NA	NA
TGTGCCAGCAGACCTGGCACGGTATTGAACACTGAAGCTTTCTTT	CASRPGTVLNTEAFF	TRBV12-3/TRBV12-4	TRBJ1-1	many	NA